The rows below give T cell receptor beta chains drawn from one sample of a study of CD8 T cells in ankylosing spondylitis. TCRdb independently ran MiXCR on the 5' RACE reads; one entry per CDR3 protein. The sample yields around 150,000 distinct CDR3 sequences, over 9.5% seen once. The specimen was blood, either unsorted or a sorted T cell fraction (not recorded which). These receptors originate from a female donor with ankylosing spondylitis or in good health (not recorded which). CDR3s leave out the opening cysteine and the closing phenylalanine or tryptophan. The size of a clone is reported for some rows only, either as once, few or many, or as a class for expanded clones.

j_call v_call clone_size cdr3_aa
TRBJ1-2 TRBV12-3/TRBV12-4 many ASSLQSGTHGYT
TRBJ1-1 TRBV12-3/TRBV12-4 many ASYGVTYTEAF
TRBJ2-5 TRBV7-9 many ASSPRDRELETQY
TRBJ2-3 TRBV5-1 many ASRREDTQY
TRBJ1-1 TRBV30 . TWSVSREAF
TRBJ2-3 TRBV11-2 many ASSRSGSSTDTQY
TRBJ2-2 TRBV7-6 few ASSLMADAIGELF
TRBJ1-5 TRBV7-9 many ASSLQGNQPQH
TRBJ2-3 TRBV5-1 few ASSMKTLGGVTDTQY
TRBJ2-1 TRBV14 many ASSQVFLAASYNEQF
TRBJ1-1 TRBV7-9 many ASSLEGGAEAF
TRBJ1-1 TRBV19 few ASSTTTGSEAF
TRBJ1-2 TRBV25-1 many ASRIRDSYGYT
TRBJ2-7 TRBV11-2 . ASSSSTTGAYEQY
TRBJ2-2 TRBV12-3/TRBV12-4 many ASSFDRPGTGELF
TRBJ2-1 TRBV30 many AWSTGTPRGQF
TRBJ1-2 TRBV12-3/TRBV12-4 many ASSLGGVPYGYT
TRBJ1-4 TRBV12-3/TRBV12-4 many ASSLGSNDRVLF
TRBJ2-2 TRBV2 . ASTLDHYTGELF
TRBJ2-2 TRBV5-1 many ASSEKYTGELF
TRBJ1-2 TRBV4-1 many ASSPLPGMNYGYT
TRBJ1-1 TRBV20-1 many SAPRGLGSEAF
TRBJ2-3 TRBV25-1 few ASGRADTQY
TRBJ1-1 TRBV20-1 many SAREQLGHTMNTEAF
TRBJ1-2 TRBV12-3/TRBV12-4 many ASSFPGTGHGYT
TRBJ1-3 TRBV7-2 many ASSLGHRVPGNTIY
TRBJ2-2 TRBV29-1 many SGSGFDTGELF
TRBJ1-6 TRBV4-2 few ASSQDGQISYNSPLH
TRBJ1-1 TRBV18 . ASSPGTGNLNTEAF
TRBJ1-5 TRBV2 many ASSEGQGNQPQH
TRBJ2-4 TRBV20-1 many SATDRVDAKNIQY
TRBJ2-3 TRBV20-1 few SARDRGLAGETDTQY
TRBJ2-3 TRBV7-2 . ASSLLAGVGGTDTQY
TRBJ1-5 TRBV24-1 many ATSDPGTGDQPQH